A single sample is the source of the 4 T cell receptor beta chains below, sequenced in a study of breast tumors, draining lymph nodes, adjacent tissues. The lymph nodes were axillary draining lymph nodes from breast cancer patients. TCRdb re-analysed the multiplex PCR reads in MiXCR, keeping a single row per CDR3 protein. The data hold approximately 100,000 distinct CDR3 sequences, with around 21% observed a single time. The sequencing sample was made of axillary lymph node tissue. Source of these receptors: a female donor with breast cancer. Some clones in this sample may be carry-over from other donors' samples.

This chain links TRBV6-5 with TRBJ2-5; 8 nucleotides agree with TRBD1. V shed 5 bases and J 7 bases; nucleotides not matched to a gene: 9. Germline CDR1 MNHEY, CDR2 SVGAGI. The CDR3 runs 14 residues. The CDR3 nucleotides read TGTGCCAGCAGTGCAGGGGGCGCCTTTGGGACCCAGTACTTC. It codes for CASSAGGAFGTQYF.

In this sample, this clonotype turned up many times. The V gene is TRBV5-6, the J gene TRBJ1-2, with 8 positions matching TRBD1. The junction had 2 bases not matched to a gene; V was cut back by 0 bases and J by 4 bases. The germline gives CDR1 SGHDT, CDR2 YYEEEE. The CDR3 contains 14 residues. In DNA form, the CDR3 reads TGTGCCAGCAGCTTGGGACAGGGGTCCTATGGCTACACCTTC. The encoded protein is CASSLGQGSYGYTF. Together with reference TRBV5-6 and TRBJ1-2, the CDR3 gives the full variable domain: DAGVTQSPTHLIKTRGQQVTLRCSPKSGHDTVSWYQQALGQGPQFIFQYYEEEERQRGNFPDRFSGHQFPNYSSELNVNALLLGDSALYLCASSLGQGSYGYTFGSGTRLTVV.

This clonotype has just a few counts. A read error may explain this, as a much larger clone is one base away. Without the conserved terminal phenylalanine or tryptophan, this CDR3 likely stems from a read error. The V gene is TRBV7-7, the J gene TRBJ2-3; D uncertain. CDR1 is SSHAT, CDR2 FNYEAQ, per germline (reference sequence). The CDR3 spans 14 residues. CDR3 in DNA: TGTGCTAGCAGCCCCCCCCCTCCAGCAGATACGCAGTATCTT. It is translated as CASSPPPPADTQYL.

This clonotype was seen at least ten times. The junction departs from germline at one end; a sequencing error may be responsible. The chain is built from TRBV9 and TRBJ2-2; D unresolved. Looked up from germline, CDR1 is SGDLS and CDR2 is YYNGEE. The CDR3 extends over 14 amino acids. The DNA for the CDR3 is TGTGCCAGCAGCGTTTCGCCGAAGACCGGGGAGCTGTTTTTT. It is translated as CASSVSPKTGELFF.